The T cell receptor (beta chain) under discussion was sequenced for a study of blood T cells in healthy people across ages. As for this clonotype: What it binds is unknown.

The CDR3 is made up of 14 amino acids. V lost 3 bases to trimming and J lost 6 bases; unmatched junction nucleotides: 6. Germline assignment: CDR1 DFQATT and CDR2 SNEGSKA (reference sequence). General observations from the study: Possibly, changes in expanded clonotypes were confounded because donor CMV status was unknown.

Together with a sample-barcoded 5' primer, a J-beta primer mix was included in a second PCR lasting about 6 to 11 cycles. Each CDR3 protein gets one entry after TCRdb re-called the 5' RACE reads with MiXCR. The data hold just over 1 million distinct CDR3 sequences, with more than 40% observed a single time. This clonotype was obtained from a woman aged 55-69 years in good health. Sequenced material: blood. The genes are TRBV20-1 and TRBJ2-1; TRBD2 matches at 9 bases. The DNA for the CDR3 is TGCAGTGCTAGGGTAGCGGGAGTCCCCAATGAGCAGTTCTTC. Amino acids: CSARVAGVPNEQFF.